One and the same sample provided the 21 T cell receptor beta chains below, sequenced in a study of T-cell memory formation after mild COVID-19. TCRdb itself ran the 5' RACE reads through MiXCR, one entry per CDR3 protein. The profile shows about 270,000 distinct CDR3 sequences, approximately 15% of them singletons. Sequencing was performed on PBMCs or a T cell subset sorted from them (not recorded which). These receptors all stem from an adult woman who had mild COVID-19 (a few samples of this study predate the infection). Cell type and time point are not known.

V is TRBV9 and J is TRBJ2-1; possible D gene TRBD2, 6 bases. V was cut by 0 bases and J by 2 bases, with 15 bases left in between. The CDR3 runs to 17 residues. Germline values: CDR1 SGDLS, CDR2 YYNGEE. For the CDR3, the DNA is TGTGCCAGCAGCGTAGCAGTCACAGGCGGGGCCTACAATGAGCAGTTCTTC. Translating it yields CASSVAVTGGAYNEQFF.

This clonotype showed up just a few times. V gene TRBV7-9 combines with J gene TRBJ1-1; D is unclear. The CDR3 length is 14 residues. V lost 1 base and J 2 bases, leaving 8 bases between the germline ends. Germline V lookup: CDR1 SEHNR, CDR2 FQNEAQ (reference sequence). CDR3 in DNA: TGTGCCAGCAGCTTAGTAGTACTCAACACTGAAGCTTTCTTT. It translates to CASSLVVLNTEAFF.

The rearrangement joins TRBV4-1 to TRBJ2-1, with D possibly TRBD2 on 7 matching bases. Trimming took off 6 bases at V and 7 bases at J, with 16 bases between the two ends. The germline gives CDR1 MGHRA, CDR2 YSYEKL. The length of the CDR3 is 14 residues. CDR3: CASRWSGGQNEQFF. In DNA, the CDR3 is TGCGCCAGCAGATGGTCGGGGGGCCAAAATGAGCAGTTCTTC.

This clonotype has a handful of counts. This rearrangement joins TRBV7-2 to TRBJ2-3, with 8 bases identical to TRBD2. The germline V gene has CDR1 SGHTA and CDR2 FQGNSA. This CDR3 has 14 residues. With V trimmed by 5 bases and J by 3 bases, 4 bases remained unmatched. The CDR3 DNA sequence: TGTGCCAGCAGCCCCCAGCGGGGGACAGATACGCAGTATTTT. Amino acids: CASSPQRGTDTQYF.

At least ten counts were recorded for this clonotype. This chain uses TRBV9 with TRBJ2-2; TRBD1 is a possible D gene (5 bases). This CDR3 has 14 amino acids. Germline values: CDR1 SGDLS, CDR2 YYNGEE. V was cut by 2 bases and J by 3 bases, with 8 bases left in between. The CDR3 region is CASSVTQDTGELFF. In nucleotides, the CDR3 is TGTGCCAGCAGCGTGACACAGGACACCGGGGAGCTGTTTTTT.

This clonotype was counted a few times. V usage is TRBV6-5 and J usage is TRBJ1-4, with 10 bases identical to TRBD1. Germline V lookup: CDR1 MNHEY, CDR2 SVGAGI. The CDR3 is 14 residues long. J was trimmed by 10 bases and V by 5 bases; bases with no gene match: 7. Written as DNA, the CDR3 is TGTGCCAGCAGTAAACTTGGGACAGGGGTAAAACTGTTTTTT. Encoded protein: CASSKLGTGVKLFF.

Ten or more counts support this clonotype. The CDR3: CSARKGTGMNTEAFF. CDR3 DNA sequence: TGCAGTGCTAGAAAAGGGACAGGCATGAACACTGAAGCTTTCTTT. This chain uses TRBV20-1 with TRBJ1-1; TRBD1 matches at 8 bases. With 2 bases clipped from V and 0 bases from J, the junction kept 5 bases outside the gene matches. CDR1 is DFQATT and CDR2 is SNEGSKA in the germline V gene (reference sequence). This CDR3 is 15 amino acids long.

This clonotype turned up a few times. This chain joins TRBV18 and TRBJ1-2; 9 positions agree with TRBD1. CDR1 and CDR2 from the germline V gene are KGHSH and LQKENI. The V and J ends lost 6 bases and 7 bases, in that order; junction bases with no gene match: 12. The CDR3 extends over 15 amino acids. In DNA, the CDR3 is TGTGCCAGCTCGCCCATTCCGGGACAGGGAAGTGGCTACACCTTC. This codes for CASSPIPGQGSGYTF.

The CDR3 DNA follows: TGCGCCAGCAGCTTGGCCTATTCTGGGCGGATACTGAACTATGGCTACACCTTC. Translation: CASSLAYSGRILNYGYTF. The J gene is TRBJ1-2, the V gene TRBV5-1; D remains ambiguous. Germline V gene data show CDR1 as SGHRS and CDR2 as YFSETQ. CDR3 length: 18 amino acids. Trimming took off 0 bases at V and 2 bases at J, with 20 bases between the two ends.

This clonotype was seen ten or more times. The chain uses TRBV11-2 and TRBJ2-3; 8 bases map to TRBD1. Looked up from germline, CDR1 is SGHAT and CDR2 is FQNNGV. V gave up 5 bases and J gave up 1 base; unmatched junction bases: 8. The CDR3 extends over 16 amino acids. CDR3 DNA sequence: TGTGCCAGCAGCCCCCCGCCGACAGGGGGCACAGATACGCAGTATTTT. Encoded protein: CASSPPPTGGTDTQYF.

The chain joins TRBV21-1 to TRBJ2-1; the table gives TRBD2 as D, unverified against the DNA. TRBV21-1 counts as a pseudogene. The CDR3 covers 19 residues. The CDR3 spells CASSDGLAGGPSSYNEQFF. CDR3 nucleotide sequence: TGTGCCAGCAGCGATGGACTAGCGGGAGGGCCAAGCTCCTACAATGAGCAGTTCTTC.

This rearrangement joins TRBV29-1 to TRBJ2-1, with TRBD2 as a possible D gene (6 bases). CDR3 length equals 11 residues. From germline, CDR1 is SQVTM and CDR2 ANQGSEA. V was pared by 5 bases and J by 12 bases, with 14 bases between. The CDR3 loop reads CSVWSGVGQFF. The CDR3 DNA follows: TGCAGCGTTTGGTCGGGAGTTGGGCAGTTCTTC.

Only a few counts were recorded for this clonotype. V gene TRBV12-3 or TRBV12-4 combines with J gene TRBJ2-7; no definite D call. The germline V and J ends were trimmed by 3 bases and 6 bases, with 12 bases remaining between them. This CDR3 is built from 13 residues. CDR3 sequence reads: CASSFARSSEQYF. The DNA for the CDR3 is TGTGCCAGCAGTTTTGCCCGCTCATCCGAGCAGTACTTC.

The chain uses TRBV7-9 and TRBJ2-3, with D perhaps matching TRBD1 (5 bases). Trimming took off 2 bases at V and 0 bases at J, with 6 bases between the two ends. Germline loops: CDR1 SEHNR, CDR2 FQNEAQ (reference sequence). The CDR3 is 14 residues long. CDR3 region: CASSLKGSTDTQYF. The CDR3 DNA is TGTGCCAGCAGCTTAAAGGGGAGCACAGATACGCAGTATTTT.

For the CDR3, the DNA is TGTGCCAGCAGTGTTCAGGGGACGGGACTTAAAGCTTTCTTT. Amino acids: CASSVQGTGLKAFF. The chain joins TRBV12-3 or TRBV12-4 to TRBJ1-1; a possible D gene is TRBD1 (6 bases). This CDR3 spans 14 amino acids. V was cut by 5 bases and J by 9 bases, with 19 bases left in between.

There are many counts of this clonotype. This rearrangement joins TRBV3-1 to TRBJ1-1; D perhaps matches TRBD1 (5 bases). The CDR3 totals 14 residues. Trimming stripped 4 bases from V and 1 base from J, with 10 bases between. Germline CDR1 is LGHDT and CDR2 is YNNKEL (reference sequence). In DNA form, the CDR3 reads TGTGCCAGCAGCCCGGGACTGACGAACACTGAAGCTTTCTTT. Residues: CASSPGLTNTEAFF.

This clonotype has just a few counts. The chain carries TRBV5-1 and TRBJ2-1; 8 positions agree with TRBD1. Germline V gene sequence: CDR1 SGHRS, CDR2 YFSETQ. The CDR3 extends over 16 amino acids. Trimming removed 4 bases from V and 4 bases from J; junction bases left unmatched: 10. The CDR3 DNA follows: TGCGCCAGCAGCCCCCTGGGGACAGGAGTGTACAATGAGCAGTTCTTC. Amino acids: CASSPLGTGVYNEQFF.

The chain combines TRBV24-1 with TRBJ2-1, with a tentative D call TRBD1 (5 bases). V was pared by 0 bases and J by 4 bases, with 9 bases between. The length of the CDR3 is 15 residues. Germline V gene sequence: CDR1 KGHDR, CDR2 SFDVKD. The CDR3 DNA is TGTGCCACCAGTGATTTGAGGGGCGGATACAATGAGCAGTTCTTC. Its translation: CATSDLRGGYNEQFF.

The chain couples TRBV4-3 to TRBJ2-3; no clear D gene. V was shortened by 4 bases and J by 12 bases, with 17 bases between the two germline ends. Germline V gene sequence: CDR1 LGHNA, CDR2 YSLEER. The CDR3 extends over 13 amino acids. CDR3 loop: CASSPSGLGFQYF. CDR3 DNA sequence: TGCGCCAGCAGCCCGAGTGGCTTAGGCTTTCAGTATTTT.

This chain joins TRBV4-2 and TRBJ1-2; 9 bases fit TRBD1. CDR1 is LGHNA, CDR2 YNFKEQ, per germline. The CDR3 runs 15 residues. Germline trimming cut 0 bases from V and 4 bases from J; bases unmatched to any gene: 3. The CDR3 loop reads CASSQDGTGPYGYTF. DNA of the CDR3: TGTGCCAGCAGCCAAGACGGGACAGGGCCCTATGGCTACACCTTC.

The chain couples TRBV4-1 to TRBJ2-7; 8 bases align to TRBD1. The CDR3 is 17 amino acids. The ends lost 2 bases at V and 3 bases at J; junction bases unmatched: 12. Germline V lookup: CDR1 MGHRA, CDR2 YSYEKL. CDR3 sequence reads: CASSQRAVAGGNYEQYF. Here the CDR3 DNA reads TGCGCCAGCAGCCAACGGGCCGTGGCAGGGGGCAACTACGAGCAGTACTTC.